This TCR beta chain originates from a study of blood T cell repertoires in COVID-19. Germline V gene sequence: CDR1 MNHEY, CDR2 SMNVEV (reference sequence). The CDR3 is made up of 14 amino acids. V lost 2 bases to trimming and J lost 6 bases, with 14 bases between them. This clone was seen a single time. Data came from immunoSEQ multiplex PCR; TCRdb stores just in-frame clones and leaves some out. The sample lists approximately 350,000 clones, around 92% occurring once. The rearrangement links TRBV27 to TRBJ2-7; tentative D call: TRBD1 (5 bases). The material sequenced was peripheral blood. This receptor was taken from a young woman with COVID-19, enrolled during active disease. CDR3 loop: CASSLSSRAVEQYF. For the CDR3, the DNA is TGTGCCAGCAGTTTAAGTTCCAGGGCAGTCGAGCAGTACTTC.